The TCR beta chain under discussion was sequenced for a study of CD8 T cells in Susac syndrome. The CDR3 covers 14 residues. Between the trimmed V and J ends, which lost 0 bases and 7 bases, there was a span of 13 bases. The V gene's germline CDR1 is SGHRS and CDR2 YFSETQ. RNA, at roughly 0.45 to 1 ug, was reverse transcribed with random hexamers. Amplification of TCR beta CDR3 by immunoSEQ multiplex PCR spanned 54 Vbeta and 13 Jbeta. TCRdb passed the immunoSEQ multiplex PCR reads through MiXCR, listing each CDR3 protein once. The sample lists 150,000 or so distinct CDR3 sequences; approximately 90% were seen once.

This chain links TRBV5-1 with TRBJ2-5, with D possibly TRBD2 on 6 matching bases. The receptor's source is a human donor in good health. Specimen: CD4+ T cells from PBMCs. This CDR3 reads CASSLVGGSGTQYF. Written as DNA, the CDR3 is TGCGCCAGCAGCTTGGTTGGAGGGAGCGGGACCCAGTACTTC.